This TCR beta chain was captured by sequencing in a study of T cells after yellow fever vaccination. MiXCR, applied by TCRdb to the 5' RACE reads, yields one record per CDR3 protein. The data show 350,000 or so distinct CDR3 sequences, with around 8.1% seen just once and 17% held by the top ten. The V end lost 4 bases, the J end lost 3 bases, and 13 bases lay between the germline ends. In germline, CDR1 is SGHTA, CDR2 FQGNSA. This CDR3 has 14 amino acids. The specimen comprised PBMCs, sampled around 45 days after the first yellow fever vaccination. The V gene is TRBV7-2, the J gene TRBJ2-7; D not resolved. This TCR derives from a man younger than 35 who received the YFV17D yellow fever vaccine. For the CDR3, the DNA is TGTGCCAGCAGCTCCGCCTCCGGATTCTACGAGCAGTACGTC. Its translation: CASSSASGFYEQYV.